This T cell receptor beta chain was captured by sequencing in a study of T cell changes during pregnancy in multiple sclerosis. Libraries were prepared by immunoSEQ multiplex PCR; TCRdb keeps only in-frame clonotypes and omits some of them. This sample has about 100,000 clones; 92% occur once, and the top ten carry roughly 2.7%. CDR1 LNHDA and CDR2 SQIVND come from the germline V gene (reference sequence). The CDR3 has 17 residues. The V gene lost 3 bases and the J gene lost 0 bases, with 15 bases spanning the gap. The chain joins TRBV19 to TRBJ2-1, with D possibly being TRBD2 (6 bases). This receptor was obtained from a female donor with multiple sclerosis, enrolled in a pregnancy study. The sequences come from peripheral blood, collected in the first trimester of pregnancy. CDR3 loop: CASSIFGGPTSYNEQFF. The DNA for the CDR3 is TGTGCCAGTAGTATCTTCGGAGGGCCCACCTCCTACAATGAGCAGTTCTTC. The whole variable domain, filled in from reference TRBV19 and TRBJ2-1, reads DGGITQSPKYLFRKEGQNVTLSCEQNLNHDAMYWYRQDPGQGLRLIYYSQIVNDFQKGDIAEGYSVSREKKESFPLTVTSAQKNPTAFYLCASSIFGGPTSYNEQFFGPGTRLTVL.